What follows are 19 T cell receptor beta chains derived from one specimen sequenced in a study of tumor-infiltrating lymphocytes in primary liver carcinoma. Researchers generated TCR beta cDNA from roughly 510 ng of total RNA, relying on a constant-region primer. Three-round nested multiplex PCR performed with slightly modified ARM-PCR produced the TCR beta libraries. Both of the initial two PCR rounds ran for around 10 cycles and employed TRBV1-TRBV30 forward primers alongside a C-beta reverse primer. Via MiXCR, TCRdb re-called the multiplex PCR reads, giving one row per CDR3 protein. This table has approximately 100,000 distinct CDR3 sequences, 55% to 80% appearing once. Extraction of RNA together with DNA used about 18-31 mg of unsorted bulk tissue. Sequencing used liver tumor tissue from sampling region 2. Specified subset: tumor region T2, inferior pole. These receptors were taken from a woman in her fifties or sixties with primary liver carcinoma and hepatitis B virus infection.

This clonotype appeared once. The rearrangement uses TRBV6-5 and TRBJ1-1; D is ambiguous. The CDR3 consists of 13 residues. Trimming pared 9 bases from V and 1 base from J, leaving 12 bases between. Germline lookup yields CDR1 MNHEY and CDR2 SVGAGI. The CDR3 DNA reads as TGTGCCAGTAATTACGAACCGAACACTGAAGCTTTCTTT. This translates into CASNYEPNTEAFF.

Points on this clonotype: An end of the junction does not agree with germline; a read error may underlie this. The J gene is TRBJ1-4, the V gene TRBV5-1; unclear D gene. The CDR3 loop spans 13 amino acids. The germline gives CDR1 SGHRS, CDR2 YFSETQ. CDR3 sequence (DNA): TGCGCCATCAGCCCGGGAGCGAATGAAAAACCGTTTTTT. This gives the protein CAISPGANEKPFF. Full variable domain (rest looked up from reference TRBV5-1 and TRBJ1-4): KAGVTQTPRYLIKTRGQQVTLSCSPISGHRSVSWYQQTPGQGLQFLFEYFSETQRNKGNFPGRFSGRQFSNSRSEMNVSTLELGDSALYLCAISPGANEKPFFGSGTQLSVL.

Notes on this clonotype: A much more abundant neighbour one base away suggests this may be a read error. The chain is built from TRBV28 and TRBJ2-5; D is possibly TRBD2 (5 bases). The germline CDR1 and CDR2 sequences are MDHEN and SYDVKM. CDR3 length equals 14 residues. As DNA, the CDR3 is TGTGCCAGCAGCCGCGACTATCCTTCGGAGACCCGGTACTTC. Its translation: CASSRDYPSETRYF.

Of note for this clonotype: Compared with germline, one end of the junction differs, possibly owing to a read error. The chain has TRBV11-2 and TRBJ1-2; 7 nucleotides line up with TRBD1. Germline V gene sequence: CDR1 SGHAT, CDR2 FQNNGV. CDR3 length equals 14 residues. The CDR3 spells CAGSLNRGFYGYTF. CDR3 DNA sequence: TGTGCCGGTAGCTTAAACAGGGGATTCTATGGATACACCTTC.

This clonotype showed up many times. The V and J genes are TRBV5-1 and TRBJ2-6, with 10 bases fitting TRBD1. Germline V lookup: CDR1 SGHRS, CDR2 YFSETQ. The CDR3 sequence is 19 residues long. The junction had 6 bases not matched to a gene; V was cut back by 0 bases and J by 0 bases. The DNA for the CDR3 is TGCGCCAGCAGCTTGGGGACAGGGGGTTCCCTCTCTGGGGCCAACGTCCTGACTTTC. Amino acids: CASSLGTGGSLSGANVLTF. Drawing the rest from reference TRBV5-1 and TRBJ2-6, the complete variable domain is KAGVTQTPRYLIKTRGQQVTLSCSPISGHRSVSWYQQTPGQGLQFLFEYFSETQRNKGNFPGRFSGRQFSNSRSEMNVSTLELGDSALYLCASSLGTGGSLSGANVLTFGAGSRLTVL.

This clonotype was seen ten or more times. The rearrangement links TRBV28 to TRBJ1-2; the match to TRBD1 covers 8 bases. V dropped 7 bases and J dropped 8; count of bases not matched to a gene: 6. The length of the CDR3 is 12 residues. Germline CDR1 is MDHEN and CDR2 is SYDVKM. The CDR3 reads CASNRGSKGYTF. The CDR3 bases are TGTGCCAGCAACAGGGGGAGTAAGGGCTACACCTTC.

The V gene is TRBV11-3, the J gene TRBJ2-7; D is unclear. The CDR3 spans 13 residues. Germline CDR1 SGHNT, CDR2 YENEEA. Trimming took off 3 bases at V and 3 bases at J, with 9 bases between the two ends. CDR3 DNA sequence: TGTGCCAGCAGCTTCGGGCGGAACTACGAGCAGTACTTC. Translation: CASSFGRNYEQYF.

On this clonotype itself: Possible read error: a much larger clone is one base away. V usage is TRBV7-8 and J usage is TRBJ2-2; 9 nucleotides agree with TRBD2. CDR3 length equals 16 residues. V was pared by 4 bases and J by 9 bases, with 12 bases of the junction left unmatched. Germline V gene sequence: CDR1 SGHVS, CDR2 FQNEAQ. The chain's CDR3 is CASSSLAGEGTWELFF. The DNA of the CDR3 is TGTGCCAGCAGCTCCTTAGCGGGAGAAGGTACCTGGGAGCTGTTTTTT.

As for this clonotype: The CDR3 carries no conserved terminal phenylalanine or tryptophan, so it likely arises from a read error. V usage is TRBV29-1 and J usage is TRBJ2-2; the D is unclear. Trimming cost V 7 bases and J 5 bases, with 11 bases left between them. Germline V gives CDR1 SQVTM, CDR2 ANQGSEA. This CDR3 is built from 12 residues. The CDR3 protein is CSAPEHTGELFS. DNA of the CDR3: TGCAGCGCACCAGAACATACCGGGGAGCTGTTTTCT.

Remarks on this clonotype: Compared with germline, one end of the junction differs, possibly owing to a read error. The rearrangement links TRBV10-2 to TRBJ1-1; D is possibly TRBD1 (6 bases). Germline CDR1 and CDR2: WSHSY and SAAADI. This CDR3 is built from 14 residues. This chain's CDR3 is CASKEVRGNTEAFF. CDR3 coding DNA: TGTGCCAGCAAGGAGGTCAGGGGAAACACTGAAGCTTTCTTT.

The chain recombines TRBV29-1 with TRBJ2-1; 14 bases match TRBD2. V shed 7 bases, J shed 9 bases, and the junction held 8 bases outside the gene matches. Germline-derived CDR1 and CDR2 are SQVTM and ANQGSEA. The CDR3 consists of 14 residues. CDR3 residues: CSALGLAGVSEQFF. CDR3 bases: TGCAGCGCCCTGGGACTAGCGGGAGTAAGTGAGCAGTTCTTC.

At least ten counts were recorded for this clonotype. V is TRBV30 and J is TRBJ2-6; D remains ambiguous. Trimming removed 7 bases at V and 4 bases at J, with 11 bases between. Germline V gene sequence: CDR1 GTSNPN, CDR2 SVGIG (reference sequence). The CDR3 contains 13 residues. CDR3 region: CAYTPRGANVLTF. The CDR3, as DNA: TGTGCCTACACTCCCCGGGGGGCCAACGTCCTGACTTTC.

This clonotype was counted at least ten times. V and J are TRBV2 and TRBJ2-4, with D unclear. This CDR3 comprises 11 residues. Germline lookup yields CDR1 SNHLY and CDR2 FYNNEI. The V end was cut by 3 bases, the J end by 13 bases, with 10 bases between. The chain's CDR3 is CASSDGSNQYF. The CDR3 DNA reads TGTGCCAGCAGTGATGGGTCAAACCAGTACTTC.

As to this clonotype: One end of the junction does not line up with germline, which may come from a read error. V usage is TRBV7-9 and J usage is TRBJ2-1, with 7 positions matching TRBD2. This CDR3 contains 16 residues. The germline gives CDR1 SEHNR, CDR2 FQNEAQ (reference sequence). The CDR3 loop reads CASSLGLTEVYSEQFF. The CDR3 DNA sequence: TGTGCCAGCAGCTTGGGACTAACGGAAGTCTACAGTGAGCAGTTCTTC.

This clonotype has a count of ten or more. The V and J genes are TRBV29-1 and TRBJ1-4; D perhaps matches TRBD1 (6 bases). Trimming shortened V by 5 bases and J by 2 bases, and 15 bases separated the two germline ends. Germline V gene lookup returns CDR1 SQVTM and CDR2 ANQGSEA. The CDR3 consists of 15 residues. The CDR3 region has the DNA TGCAGCGTTTCGGCCCGGGGGCGGACTAATGAAAAACTGTTTTTT. Amino acid sequence: CSVSARGRTNEKLFF. Combining the CDR3 with reference TRBV29-1 and TRBJ1-4 gives the whole variable domain SAVISQKPSRDICQRGTSLTIQCQVDSQVTMMFWYRQQPGQSLTLIATANQGSEATYESGFVIDKFPISRPNLTFSTLTVSNMSPEDSSIYLCSVSARGRTNEKLFFGSGTQLSVL.

Of note for this clonotype: The junction and the germline gene differ at one end; a read error may be behind it. The chain is built from TRBV11-2 and TRBJ2-3; D is uncertain. This CDR3 is built from 14 residues. CDR1 is SGHAT, CDR2 FQNNGV, per germline. CDR3 nucleotides: TGTGCCAGCAGCCCAGCCGAGCGAGCAGATACGCAATATTTT. Translated: CASSPAERADTQYF.

Turning to this clonotype: A read error may explain this, as a much larger clone is one base away. The rearrangement links TRBV5-8 to TRBJ2-5, with TRBD1 as a possible D gene (7 bases). CDR1 and CDR2 (germline): SGHTS, YDEGEE. This CDR3 contains 13 residues. CDR3 protein: CAGRGVSGETQYF. CDR3 coding DNA: TGTGCCGGCAGGGGGGTTAGCGGAGAGACCCAGTACTTC. Full variable domain (outside the CDR3, taken from reference TRBV5-8 and TRBJ2-5): EAGVTQSPTHLIKTRGQQATLRCSPISGHTSVYWYQQALGLGLQFLLWYDEGEERNRGNFPPRFSGRQFPNYSSELNVNALELEDSALYLCAGRGVSGETQYFGPGTRLLVL.

This clonotype appeared many times. The chain joins TRBV13 to TRBJ2-7; TRBD2 might be the D (6 bases). V gave up 7 bases and J gave up 3 bases, with 16 bases separating them. Germline V CDR1 and CDR2: PRHDT, FYEKMQ (reference sequence). The CDR3 sequence is 14 residues long. CDR3 nucleotides: TGTGCCAGCATGAGGCAGGGACTTCGCTACGAGCAGTACTTC. This codes for CASMRQGLRYEQYF.

About this clonotype: One end of the junction does not line up with germline, which may come from a read error. The genes are TRBV4-1 and TRBJ2-1; TRBD2 might be the D (6 bases). This CDR3 is 16 amino acids long. CDR1 is MGHRA, CDR2 YSYEKL, per germline. The CDR3 protein is CASSGRLGGSYNEQSF. In nucleotides, the CDR3 is TGCGCCAGCAGCGGCAGACTAGGCGGCTCCTATAATGAGCAGTCCTTC.